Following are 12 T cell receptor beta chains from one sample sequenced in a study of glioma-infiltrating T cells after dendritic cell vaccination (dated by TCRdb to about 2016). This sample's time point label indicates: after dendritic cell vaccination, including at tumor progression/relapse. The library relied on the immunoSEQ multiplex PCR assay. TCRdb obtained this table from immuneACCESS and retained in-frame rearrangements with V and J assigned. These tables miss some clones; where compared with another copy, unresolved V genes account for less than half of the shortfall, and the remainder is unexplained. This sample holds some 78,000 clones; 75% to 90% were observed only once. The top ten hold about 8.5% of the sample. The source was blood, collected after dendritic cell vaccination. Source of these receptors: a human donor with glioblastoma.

The CDR3 coding sequence is TGCGCCAGCAGCTCCGGGACAGGGGGAATCGGAGCTTTCTTT. It codes for CASSSGTGGIGAFF. The J gene is TRBJ1-1, the V gene TRBV5-1, with 11 nucleotides matching TRBD1. The germline V gene encodes CDR1 SGHRS and CDR2 YFSETQ. Trimming at V came to 3 bases and at J to 10 bases, leaving 8 bases not matched to a gene. This CDR3 is 14 amino acids long.

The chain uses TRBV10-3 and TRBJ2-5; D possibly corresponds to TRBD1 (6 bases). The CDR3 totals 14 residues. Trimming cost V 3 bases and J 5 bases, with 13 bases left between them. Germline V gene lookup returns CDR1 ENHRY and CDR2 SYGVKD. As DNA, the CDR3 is TGTGCCATCAGTGATGAAGGGGGACCGGAGACCCAGTACTTC. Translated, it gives CAISDEGGPETQYF.

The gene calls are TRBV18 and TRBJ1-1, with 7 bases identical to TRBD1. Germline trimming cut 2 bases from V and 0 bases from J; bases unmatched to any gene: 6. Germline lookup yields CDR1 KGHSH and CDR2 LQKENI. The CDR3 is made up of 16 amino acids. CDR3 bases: TGTGCCAGCTCACCAGAGGGGGCTGGGGTGAACACTGAAGCTTTCTTT. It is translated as CASSPEGAGVNTEAFF.

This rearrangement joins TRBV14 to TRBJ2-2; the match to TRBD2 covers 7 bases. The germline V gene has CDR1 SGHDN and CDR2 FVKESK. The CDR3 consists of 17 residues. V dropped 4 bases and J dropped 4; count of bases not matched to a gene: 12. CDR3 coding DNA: TGTGCCAGCAGCCCCCACTGGGGAGGGGATGGCACCGGGGAGCTGTTTTTT. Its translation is CASSPHWGGDGTGELFF.

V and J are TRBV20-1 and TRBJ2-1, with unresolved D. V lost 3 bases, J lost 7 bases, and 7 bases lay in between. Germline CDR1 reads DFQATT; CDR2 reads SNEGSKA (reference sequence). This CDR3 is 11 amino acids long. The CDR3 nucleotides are TGCAGTGCTAGGGGCTGGAATGAGCAGTTCTTC. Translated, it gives CSARGWNEQFF.

The CDR3 region is CASRPGTSTDTQYF. The CDR3 region has the DNA TGTGCCAGCAGGCCCGGGACTAGCACAGATACGCAGTATTTT. V gene TRBV28 combines with J gene TRBJ2-3; weak D call: TRBD2 (6 bases). Germline V CDR1 and CDR2: MDHEN, SYDVKM. V gave up 6 bases and J gave up 0 bases, with 10 bases separating them. The CDR3 is made up of 14 amino acids.

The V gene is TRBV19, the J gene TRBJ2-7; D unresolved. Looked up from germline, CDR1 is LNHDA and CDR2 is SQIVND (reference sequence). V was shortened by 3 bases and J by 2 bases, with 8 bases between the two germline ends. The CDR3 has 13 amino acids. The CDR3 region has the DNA TGTGCCAGTAGTATTAGTGACACCTACGAGCAGTACTTC. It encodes CASSISDTYEQYF.

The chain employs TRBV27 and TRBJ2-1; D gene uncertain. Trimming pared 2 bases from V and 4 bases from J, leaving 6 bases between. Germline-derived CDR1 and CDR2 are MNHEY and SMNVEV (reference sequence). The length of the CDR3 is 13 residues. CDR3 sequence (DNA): TGTGCCAGCAGTTTAAGAGGTTACAATGAGCAGTTCTTC. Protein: CASSLRGYNEQFF.

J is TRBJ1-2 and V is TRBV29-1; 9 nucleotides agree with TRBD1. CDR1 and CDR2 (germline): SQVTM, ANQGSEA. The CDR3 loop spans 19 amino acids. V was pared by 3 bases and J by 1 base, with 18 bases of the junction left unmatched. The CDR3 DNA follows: TGCAGCGTTGATGTACAGGGGGCGGGGGGCCCACCACTTAACTATGGCTACACCTTC. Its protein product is CSVDVQGAGGPPLNYGYTF.

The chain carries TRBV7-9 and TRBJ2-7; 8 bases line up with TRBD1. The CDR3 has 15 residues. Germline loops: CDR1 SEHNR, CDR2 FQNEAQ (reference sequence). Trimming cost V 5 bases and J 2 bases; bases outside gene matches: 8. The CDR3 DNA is TGTGCCAGCAGCCTCGCCCCGACAGGGGCCTACGAGCAGTACTTC. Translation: CASSLAPTGAYEQYF.

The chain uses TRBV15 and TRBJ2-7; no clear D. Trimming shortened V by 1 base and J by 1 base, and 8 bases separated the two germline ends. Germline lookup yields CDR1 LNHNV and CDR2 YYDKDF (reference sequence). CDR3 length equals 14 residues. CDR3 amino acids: CATSRGAQSYEQYF. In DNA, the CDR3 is TGTGCCACCAGCAGAGGGGCGCAGTCCTACGAGCAGTACTTC.

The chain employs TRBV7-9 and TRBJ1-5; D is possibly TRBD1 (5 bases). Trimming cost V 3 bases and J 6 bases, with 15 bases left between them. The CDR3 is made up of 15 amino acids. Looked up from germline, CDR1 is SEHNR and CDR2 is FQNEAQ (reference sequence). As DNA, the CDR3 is TGTGCCAGCAGCTTGGACGTGTCCGGGGGTCAGCCCCAGCATTTT. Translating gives CASSLDVSGGQPQHF.